These T cell receptor beta chains were read from a single sample in a study of T cell responses to AZD1222 COVID-19 vaccine. This table comes from immunoSEQ multiplex PCR, and its TCRdb copy is limited to in-frame clones, with some not included. The table records 55,000 to 85,000 clones, 65% to 85% of them present only once. This material consisted of peripheral blood, taken on day 0 of AZD1222 vaccination. All receptors come from an adult in good health. Both conserved end residues are part of each CDR3. D genes are given only for firm matches. Clone size is shown for a subset of rows, as once, few, many or a class of expanded clone.

>TRBV27|TRBJ1-2|.|.
CASSLSFRAVNYGYTF
TGTGCCAGCAGTTTGTCATTTAGGGCGGTGAACTATGGCTACACCTTC
>TRBV7-9|TRBJ1-3|.|.
CASSQDGGNTIYF
TGTGCCAGCAGCCAAGACGGTGGAAACACCATATATTTT
>TRBV7-3|TRBJ2-7|.|TRBD1
CASSQQTGGHEQYF
TGTGCCAGCAGTCAGCAGACAGGGGGCCACGAGCAGTACTTC
>TRBV2|TRBJ2-7|.|.
CASSYSAYEQYF
TGTGCCAGCAGCTACAGCGCCTACGAGCAGTACTTC
>TRBV28|TRBJ1-4|.|.
CASSFGGRAPGSGVEKLFF
TGTGCCAGCAGTTTTGGAGGGCGCGCCCCAGGTTCGGGAGTTGAAAAACTGTTTTTT
>TRBV9|TRBJ2-3|.|.
CASSVEGGWSTDTQYF
TGTGCCAGCAGCGTAGAAGGAGGGTGGAGCACAGATACGCAGTATTTT
>TRBV19|TRBJ1-5|few|.
CASSIGDGPTSGQPQHF
TGTGCCAGTAGTATTGGGGACGGACCGACCTCGGGTCAGCCCCAGCATTTT
>TRBV5-4|TRBJ2-3|.|.
CASSPPRGGYTDTQYF
TGTGCCAGCAGCCCCCCCAGGGGAGGATACACAGATACGCAGTATTTT
>TRBV7-8|TRBJ1-1|.|TRBD1
CASSLGDRVRPPEAFF
TGTGCCAGCAGCTTAGGGGACAGGGTTCGACCTCCTGAAGCTTTCTTT
>TRBV27|TRBJ2-7|once|TRBD1
CASSLSYRGAKEQYF
TGTGCCAGCAGTTTGTCGTACAGGGGGGCGAAAGAGCAGTACTTC
>TRBV5-1|TRBJ2-1|few|TRBD2
CASWSGINEQFF
TGCGCCAGCTGGAGCGGGATCAATGAGCAGTTCTTC
>TRBV10-3|TRBJ2-3|.|.
CAISASSGNGDTQYF
TGTGCCATCAGCGCTTCTTCGGGGAATGGAGATACGCAGTATTTT
>TRBV5-4|TRBJ2-1|.|TRBD1
CASSTTGGGYEQFF
TGTGCCAGCAGCACGACAGGGGGCGGCTATGAGCAGTTCTTC
>TRBV7-9|TRBJ2-7|.|.
CASSPGRGRVHFSYEQYF
TGTGCCAGCAGCCCTGGCAGGGGCCGGGTCCACTTCTCCTACGAGCAGTACTTC
>TRBV25-1|TRBJ2-7|.|.
CASSESWGRHGSGEQYF
TGTGCCAGCAGTGAATCTTGGGGCAGGCACGGCTCGGGGGAGCAGTACTTC
>TRBV6-1|TRBJ1-5|once|TRBD1
CASSEDRQGGQPQHF
TGTGCCAGCAGTGAGGATCGACAGGGCGGTCAGCCCCAGCATTTT
>TRBV12-3/TRBV12-4|TRBJ1-1|.|.
CASSLRFNSEAFF
TGTGCCAGCAGTTTAAGGTTTAATTCTGAAGCTTTCTTT
>TRBV7-8|TRBJ1-2|.|.
CASSFRRQTNYGYTF
TGTGCCAGCAGCTTCCGGCGACAGACCAACTATGGCTACACCTTC
>TRBV12-3/TRBV12-4|TRBJ1-2|.|.
CASSFSGVGYTF
TGTGCCAGCAGTTTCTCTGGGGTCGGCTACACCTTC
>TRBV10-3|TRBJ2-7|.|TRBD1
CAIKTGATGGEVGEQYF
TGTGCCATCAAGACGGGAGCGACAGGGGGCGAGGTAGGCGAGCAGTACTTC
>TRBV5-1|TRBJ1-1|.|.
CASSWEVSSTEAFF
TGCGCCAGCAGCTGGGAAGTGAGTAGCACTGAAGCTTTCTTT
>TRBV6-2/TRBV6-3|TRBJ1-5|.|.
CASSPSTVGQPQHF
TGTGCCAGCAGCCCCTCGACCGTTGGTCAGCCCCAGCATTTT
>TRBV9|TRBJ2-7|.|TRBD2
CASSVTSGGMEQYF
TGTGCCAGCAGCGTTACTAGCGGGGGAATGGAGCAGTACTTC
>TRBV6-5|TRBJ2-3|.|TRBD2
CASSYWGGVADTQYF
TGTGCCAGCAGTTACTGGGGGGGAGTGGCAGATACGCAGTATTTT
>TRBV24-1|TRBJ1-1|.|TRBD1
CATSGSRGLITEAFF
TGTGCCACCAGTGGTTCGAGGGGGCTGATCACTGAAGCTTTCTTT
>TRBV7-2|TRBJ1-2|.|TRBD1
CASSPQGADYGYTF
TGTGCCAGCAGCCCACAGGGGGCGGACTATGGCTACACCTTC
>TRBV6-4|TRBJ1-2|once|TRBD1
CASSEDRASYGYTF
TGTGCCAGCAGTGAAGACAGGGCTAGCTATGGCTACACCTTC
>TRBV5-3|TRBJ1-1|.|.
CARSLPRRDGSTEAFF
TGTGCCAGAAGCTTACCCCGCCGGGACGGTAGCACTGAAGCTTTCTTT
>TRBV11-2|TRBJ1-3|.|.
CASSLAWGRGNTIYF
TGTGCCAGCAGCTTAGCCTGGGGGCGCGGAAACACCATATATTTT
>TRBV4-2|TRBJ2-3|.|TRBD2
CASSQGYAGVSTDTQYF
TGTGCCAGCAGCCAAGGGTATGCGGGGGTCAGCACAGATACGCAGTATTTT
>TRBV21-1|TRBJ1-3|.|.
CASTAFYSGNTIYF
TGTGCCAGCACCGCGTTCTACTCTGGAAACACCATATATTTT
>TRBV12-3/TRBV12-4|TRBJ1-2|.|.
CASSSRGGYTF
TGTGCCAGCAGTTCCCGTGGTGGCTACACCTTC
>TRBV24-1|TRBJ2-5|.|TRBD2
CATVGGYQETQYF
TGTGCCACTGTGGGGGGGTACCAAGAGACCCAGTACTTC
>TRBV7-3|TRBJ2-3|.|TRBD2
CASSQSGVYTDTQYF
TGTGCCAGCAGCCAAAGCGGGGTTTACACAGATACGCAGTATTTT
>TRBV18|TRBJ1-1|.|.
CASSPQGRNTEAFF
TGTGCCAGCTCACCACAGGGACGAAACACTGAAGCTTTCTTT
>TRBV5-4|TRBJ1-2|.|.
CASSLSNRAYGYTF
TGTGCCAGCAGCTTGAGTAACAGGGCCTATGGCTACACCTTC
>TRBV5-4|TRBJ1-2|.|TRBD1
CASSLTTGQPPYGYTF
TGTGCCAGCAGCTTAACTACGGGACAGCCCCCCTATGGCTACACCTTC
>TRBV28|TRBJ2-7|.|TRBD1
CASSFPWGQGPYEQYF
TGTGCCAGCAGTTTTCCGTGGGGACAGGGACCCTACGAGCAGTACTTC
>TRBV18|TRBJ2-2|.|.
CASSPPKPTGELFF
TGTGCCAGCTCACCCCCAAAACCCACCGGGGAGCTGTTTTTT
>TRBV3-1/TRBV3-2|TRBJ1-1|.|.
CASSQGGAGEAFF
TGTGCCAGCAGCCAAGGGGGGGCGGGTGAAGCTTTCTTT
>TRBV6-5|TRBJ2-1|.|.
CASSYLGIYNEQFF
TGTGCCAGCAGTTACCTGGGGATTTACAATGAGCAGTTCTTC
>TRBV7-9|TRBJ2-3|.|TRBD1
CASSLGAGDRGDTQYF
TGTGCCAGCAGCTTAGGGGCCGGCGACAGGGGAGATACGCAGTATTTT
>TRBV6-5|TRBJ1-2|.|TRBD1
CASRGTVDIRNGYTF
TGTGCCAGCAGGGGGACAGTCGACATCCGCAATGGCTACACCTTC
>TRBV7-2|TRBJ2-2|.|.
CASSLTTGTGELFF
TGTGCCAGCAGCTTAACCACTGGGACCGGGGAGCTGTTTTTT
>TRBV2|TRBJ1-5|.|.
CASRPPVRNQPQHF
TGTGCCAGCAGGCCCCCGGTGCGCAATCAGCCCCAGCATTTT
>TRBV11-2|TRBJ2-1|.|.
CASSLGTHPYNEQFF
TGTGCCAGCAGCTTGGGGACTCATCCCTACAATGAGCAGTTCTTC
>TRBV12-1|TRBJ2-5|few|.
CASSFAEEPHLQETQYF
TGTGCCAGCAGCTTTGCGGAGGAACCCCACCTCCAAGAGACCCAGTACTTC
>TRBV10-3|TRBJ1-1|.|TRBD1
CAISSGGRMNTEAFF
TGTGCCATCAGCTCAGGGGGCCGGATGAACACTGAAGCTTTCTTT
>TRBV28|TRBJ1-5|.|TRBD1
CASSYIRGQGGYSNQPQHF
TGTGCCAGCAGTTACATCCGGGGACAGGGGGGGTATAGCAATCAGCCCCAGCATTTT
>TRBV4-1|TRBJ2-3|.|.
CASSQHREGTDTQYF
TGCGCCAGCAGCCAACACAGGGAGGGAACAGATACGCAGTATTTT
>TRBV3-1/TRBV3-2|TRBJ2-5|.|.
CASSQNRMGTQYF
TGTGCCAGCAGTCAAAACCGCATGGGGACCCAGTACTTC
>TRBV5-4|TRBJ2-7|.|.
CASSLTGSTREQYF
TGTGCCAGCAGCTTAACAGGGTCCACCCGCGAGCAGTACTTC
>TRBV13|TRBJ2-2|few|TRBD1
CASSPSLGQGQLAAGELFF
TGTGCCAGCAGCCCGAGCCTCGGACAGGGCCAACTGGCGGCAGGGGAGCTGTTTTTT
>TRBV11-1|TRBJ1-1|.|.
CASSREESTEAFF
TGTGCCAGCAGCCGTGAGGAGAGCACTGAAGCTTTCTTT
>TRBV6-5|TRBJ2-7|.|TRBD1
CASSVSGTGYEQYF
TGTGCCAGCAGCGTCTCCGGGACAGGGTACGAGCAGTACTTC
>TRBV3-1/TRBV3-2|TRBJ1-5|.|.
CASSQGRDQPQHF
TGTGCCAGCAGCCAAGGAAGGGATCAGCCCCAGCATTTT
>TRBV12-3/TRBV12-4|TRBJ1-6|.|.
CASSLVNSPLHF
TGTGCCAGCAGTTTAGTGAATTCACCCCTCCACTTT
>TRBV6-1|TRBJ1-5|.|.
CASSEGQGAQPQHF
TGTGCCAGCAGTGAAGGGCAGGGAGCTCAGCCCCAGCATTTT
>TRBV5-1|TRBJ2-7|.|.
CASSFLGAPAYEQYF
TGCGCCAGCAGCTTTTTGGGGGCACCGGCCTACGAGCAGTACTTC